These 14 T cell receptor beta chains were all obtained from the same sample, sequenced in a study of T cells in Graves' hyperthyroidism and ophthalmopathy. There were TCR beta CDR3 regions amplified from RNA transcripts. In the first-round RT-PCR of the TCR CDR3, the HTBI primer set was used. Each CDR3 protein gets one entry after TCRdb re-called the multiplex PCR reads with MiXCR. Of hundreds of thousands of distinct CDR3 sequences detected, about 16% appear once; the ten largest clones hold under 3.5%. Sequencing was performed on blood. These receptor sequences come from a woman between 40 and 50 years old with Graves' ophthalmopathy.

This clonotype has ten or more counts. This chain uses TRBV30 with TRBJ2-1, with D possibly matching TRBD2 (6 bases). Per germline, CDR1 GTSNPN and CDR2 SVGIG (reference sequence). The length of the CDR3 is 15 residues. The germline V and J ends were trimmed by 4 bases and 2 bases, with 15 bases remaining between them. The CDR3 DNA reads as TGTGCCTGGAACCCGGGTAGCGGACCCTACAATGAGCAGTTCTTC. It is translated as CAWNPGSGPYNEQFF.

This clonotype came up a few times. The gene calls are TRBV19 and TRBJ1-1; 7 nucleotides match TRBD1. CDR1 is LNHDA, CDR2 SQIVND, per germline (reference sequence). V lost 2 bases and J lost 4; bases outside the gene matches: 10. This CDR3 is built from 16 residues. The CDR3 bases are TGTGCCAGTAGTATACGGGCTTACAGGGGCGGCACTGAAGCTTTCTTT. As protein: CASSIRAYRGGTEAFF.

This clonotype was observed many times. The V gene is TRBV28, the J gene TRBJ2-1; 7 bases map to TRBD1. J lost 8 bases, V lost 3 bases, and 13 bases had no gene match. Per germline, CDR1 MDHEN and CDR2 SYDVKM. CDR3 size: 16 residues. CDR3 in amino acids: CASSLHGGYRGDEQFF. The CDR3 DNA sequence: TGTGCCAGCAGTTTGCACGGAGGCTACAGGGGCGATGAGCAGTTCTTC.

This clonotype occurred many times. J is TRBJ2-1 and V is TRBV12-3 or TRBV12-4; D is unclear. This CDR3 has 12 amino acids. Between the trimmed V and J ends, which lost 1 base and 9 bases, there was a span of 7 bases. CDR3: CASSLGPSEQFF. CDR3 DNA sequence: TGTGCCAGCAGTTTAGGGCCATCTGAGCAGTTCTTC.

This clonotype came up many times. CDR3 nucleotide sequence: TGTGCCAGCAAGAGTCATGTCTACGAGCAGTACTTC. It yields the protein CASKSHVYEQYF. This chain joins TRBV28 and TRBJ2-7, with D hard to call. The germline CDR1 and CDR2 sequences are MDHEN and SYDVKM. Trimming took 7 bases from V and 3 from J, leaving 10 bases between them. The CDR3 totals 12 residues.

V and J are TRBV5-6 and TRBJ1-4; D unresolved. Germline CDR1 is SGHDT and CDR2 is YYEEEE. CDR3 length: 15 amino acids. The germline V and J ends were trimmed by 0 bases and 8 bases, with 14 bases remaining between them. CDR3 in DNA: TGTGCCAGCAGCTTGGCTGGCAGCGCCGGCGAAAAACTGTTTTTT. Its translation is CASSLAGSAGEKLFF.

This clonotype was recorded a few times. This chain joins TRBV4-1 and TRBJ1-2; D might be TRBD1 (6 bases). With 2 bases removed from V and 6 bases from J, the gap between germline ends came to 19 bases. This CDR3 spans 16 amino acids. Germline V gene lookup returns CDR1 MGHRA and CDR2 YSYEKL. CDR3 in amino acids: CASSQRVNRETNGYTF. CDR3 DNA sequence: TGCGCCAGCAGCCAAAGGGTGAACAGGGAAACGAATGGCTACACCTTC.

The chain recombines TRBV30 with TRBJ1-6; the D gene is possibly TRBD1 (6 bases). Per germline, CDR1 GTSNPN and CDR2 SVGIG (reference sequence). Trimming stripped 4 bases from V and 7 bases from J, with 26 bases between. The CDR3 contains 18 residues. DNA for the CDR3: TGTGCCTGGAAGCCTGAATTTGGCACAGGGTCGTTCAATTCACCCCTCCACTTT. Encoded protein: CAWKPEFGTGSFNSPLHF.

This clonotype was seen ten or more times. The chain employs TRBV11-2 and TRBJ2-3; 8 positions match TRBD2. Losses at the gene ends were 5 bases for V and 6 bases for J; bases not matched to a gene: 7. Germline CDR1 and CDR2: SGHAT and FQNNGV. This CDR3 has 14 amino acids. DNA of the CDR3: TGTGCCAGCAGCACGGGGGGGGGATACGATACGCAGTATTTT. This translates into CASSTGGGYDTQYF.

In its sample, this clonotype was seen many times. The chain employs TRBV6-2 or TRBV6-3 and TRBJ1-1; weak D call: TRBD1 (6 bases). Deletions cut 2 bases from V and 4 bases from J, with 14 bases between. CDR1 and CDR2 (germline): MNHEY, SVGEGT. The CDR3 covers 15 residues. The CDR3 protein is CASSYVGGPVTEAFF. The CDR3 bases are TGTGCCAGCAGTTACGTGGGGGGGCCGGTCACTGAAGCTTTCTTT.

The chain employs TRBV18 and TRBJ2-1; no firm D call. Deletions cut 4 bases from V and 3 bases from J, with 10 bases between. The CDR3 has 14 residues. CDR1 KGHSH and CDR2 LQKENI come from the germline V gene. The CDR3 DNA reads TGTGCCAGCTCACGACAAGATTTCTACAATGAGCAGTTCTTC. Its protein product is CASSRQDFYNEQFF.

This chain links TRBV7-6 with TRBJ2-1; D gene ambiguous. V lost 3 bases and J 0 bases, leaving 9 bases between the germline ends. Looked up from germline, CDR1 is SGHVS and CDR2 is FNYEAQ. This CDR3 has 15 amino acids. The CDR3 sequence is CASSFPPGSYNEQFF. The DNA for the CDR3 is TGTGCCAGCAGCTTCCCGCCGGGCTCCTACAATGAGCAGTTCTTC.

This clonotype was seen a handful of times. V is TRBV10-2 and J is TRBJ2-1, with TRBD2 matching over 12 bases. The CDR3 loop spans 14 amino acids. From germline, CDR1 is WSHSY and CDR2 SAAADI. V dropped 4 bases and J dropped 9; count of bases not matched to a gene: 4. The CDR3 nucleotides read TGCGCCAGCAGTGCTAGCGGGAGGGCCACTGAGCAGTTCTTC. Translation: CASSASGRATEQFF.

This clonotype was counted between two and nine times. The chain recombines TRBV10-3 with TRBJ2-7; D perhaps matches TRBD1 (6 bases). Germline-derived CDR1 and CDR2 are ENHRY and SYGVKD. CDR3 length equals 13 residues. V shed 6 bases and J shed 1 base, with 10 bases lying between them. The CDR3 loop is CAISLDRSYEQYF. In DNA, the CDR3 is TGTGCCATCAGCCTGGACAGATCCTACGAGCAGTACTTC.